This TCR beta chain was recovered during a study of blood T cell repertoires in COVID-19. Participant ages covered roughly 18 to 89 years across 24 US areas. This table comes from immunoSEQ multiplex PCR, and its TCRdb copy is limited to in-frame clones, with some not included. Of fewer than 350,000 clones in the sample, around 90% were seen once. Germline assignment: CDR1 KGHDR and CDR2 SFDVKD. V was clipped by 4 bases and J by 8 bases; unmatched bases: 11. The CDR3 totals 15 residues. The receptor was derived from a woman in her thirties or forties with acute COVID-19. Sequenced: PBMCs or T cells enriched from blood (not recorded which). The chain carries TRBV24-1 and TRBJ1-2; 8 bases are shared with TRBD1. The CDR3 DNA is TGTGCCACCAGTGACCCCGGACAGGGAGAGACAGGCTACACCTTC. Translating gives CATSDPGQGETGYTF.